The sequence of this TCR beta chain was determined in a study of cytomegalovirus exposure and HLA in healthy donors. In the PCR, 60 Vbeta and 13 Jbeta primers were used. TCRdb's table, derived via immunoSEQ multiplex PCR, lists solely in-frame clones and lacks some. Among some 130,000 clones listed, around 73% were seen once. Germline V gene sequence: CDR1 MDHEN, CDR2 SYDVKM. Trimming at V came to 2 bases and at J to 0 bases, leaving 10 bases not matched to a gene. The CDR3 has 20 amino acids. A note on this clone: Its antigen is currently unknown.

Overall study results and limits: A few CMV-associated chains were confirmed in vitro to be specific for CMV antigens. The authors later found TCR association rates varying by HLA locus, with DRB1 most and HLA-C fewest. One variant, a missense change in DCLRE1C, was linked in a later analysis to TCR beta V- and J-gene trimming.

Sequenced input: PBMCs. This sequence joins TRBV28 and TRBJ2-6; 10 positions agree with TRBD2. The origin of this receptor is a female donor in good health and CMV-seronegative. CDR3 protein: CASSLSPGLASISGANVLTF. In DNA, the CDR3 is TGTGCCAGCAGTTTAAGTCCGGGACTAGCGTCCATCTCTGGGGCCAACGTCCTGACTTTC.